This T cell receptor (beta chain) derives from a study of blood T cell repertoires in COVID-19. About the research overall: Samples came from the United States, Italy and Spain, spanning acute and convalescent COVID-19. In each case, the material was cDNA or gDNA derived from T cells, B-cell-depleted T cells, or PBMCs.

V was clipped by 3 bases and J by 6 bases; unmatched bases: 10. Germline CDR1 is SGHTA and CDR2 is FQGTGA. The CDR3 contains 16 residues. In the study's own analysis: Amplification of reference gene primers was used by the study to estimate nucleated cell counts. Libraries were prepared by immunoSEQ multiplex PCR; TCRdb keeps only in-frame clonotypes and omits some of them. V and J calls and clone size are as listed in that table; D and trimming were resolved from the DNA. This sample has roughly 170,000 clones, with roughly four fifths found just once. Sequencing was done on a sample of peripheral blood. The clonotype originates from a human donor in a cohort sampled during active COVID-19. V is TRBV7-3 and J is TRBJ2-7; 11 bases match TRBD1. The CDR3 bases are TGTGCCAGCAGCTTTTGGGCGGGACAGGGGGTCGGCGAGCAGTACTTC. Translating it yields CASSFWAGQGVGEQYF.